This T cell receptor beta chain is from a study of cytomegalovirus exposure and HLA in healthy donors. Study background: Earlier, 117 million unique TCR beta sequences were recovered from approximately 180 million T cells by an analysis.

Whole-study results and caveats: Information on immune exposure was restricted to one variable (CMV serostatus). As a later analysis showed, a missense DCLRE1C variant was linked to trimming of TCR beta V- and J-genes.

Trimming removed 3 bases from V and 4 bases from J, with 6 bases in between. The CDR3 sequence is 13 residues long. Germline CDR1 reads KGHSH; CDR2 reads LQKENI. As for this clone: Its antigen is not known.

Use of 60 Vbeta and 13 Jbeta primers characterized the PCR. Sequencing used immunoSEQ multiplex PCR; TCRdb keeps in-frame clones, though not all of them. The sample includes 50,000 to 70,000 clones. The chain links TRBV18 to TRBJ1-4; D unresolved. This receptor was identified in a man aged 50 to 60 in good health and CMV-seropositive. Sequencing was performed on PBMCs. Here the CDR3 DNA reads TGTGCCAGCTCACCCGTCGGTAATGAAAAACTGTTTTTT. This sequence encodes CASSPVGNEKLFF.